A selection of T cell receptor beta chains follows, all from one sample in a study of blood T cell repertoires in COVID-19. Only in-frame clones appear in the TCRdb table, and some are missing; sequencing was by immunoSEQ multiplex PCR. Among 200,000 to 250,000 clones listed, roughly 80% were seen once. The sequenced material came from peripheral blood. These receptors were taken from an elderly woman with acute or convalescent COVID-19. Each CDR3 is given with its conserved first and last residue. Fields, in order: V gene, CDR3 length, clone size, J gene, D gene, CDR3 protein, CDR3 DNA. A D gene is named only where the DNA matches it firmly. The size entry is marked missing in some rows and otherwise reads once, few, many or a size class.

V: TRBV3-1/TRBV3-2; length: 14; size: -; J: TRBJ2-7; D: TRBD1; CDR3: CASSQTTGSYEQYF; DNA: TGTGCCAGCAGCCAGACGACAGGGTCCTACGAGCAGTACTTC
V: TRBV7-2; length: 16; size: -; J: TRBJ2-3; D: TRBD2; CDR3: CASSLVPGGSTDTQYF; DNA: TGTGCCAGCAGCTTAGTTCCGGGAGGGAGCACAGATACGCAGTATTTT
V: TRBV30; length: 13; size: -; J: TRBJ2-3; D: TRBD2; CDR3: CAWKRGGLDTQYF; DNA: TGTGCCTGGAAACGGGGGGGCCTAGATACGCAGTATTTT
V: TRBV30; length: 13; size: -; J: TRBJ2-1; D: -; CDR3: CAWGLDSDNEQFF; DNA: TGTGCCTGGGGACTGGACAGTGACAATGAGCAGTTCTTC
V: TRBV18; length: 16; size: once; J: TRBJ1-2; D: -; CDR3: CASSPRDTPSNYGYTF; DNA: TGTGCCAGCTCACCAAGGGACACTCCCTCTAACTATGGCTACACCTTC
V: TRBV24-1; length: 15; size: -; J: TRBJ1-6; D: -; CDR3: CATSDLNSTYSPLHF; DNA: TGTGCCACCAGTGATTTAAACAGTACCTATTCACCCCTCCACTTT
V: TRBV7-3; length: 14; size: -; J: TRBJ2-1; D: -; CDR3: CASSYRTNEHEQFF; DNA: TGTGCCAGCAGCTATCGGACTAACGAGCATGAGCAGTTCTTC
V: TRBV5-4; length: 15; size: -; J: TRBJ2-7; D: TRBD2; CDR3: CASSLGLAGEVEQYF; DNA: TGTGCCAGCAGCTTGGGACTAGCGGGAGAGGTCGAGCAGTACTTC
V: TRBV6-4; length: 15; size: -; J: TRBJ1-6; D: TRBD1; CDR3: CASRAGTGNNSPLHF; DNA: TGTGCCAGCAGAGCGGGGACAGGGAATAATTCACCCCTCCACTTT
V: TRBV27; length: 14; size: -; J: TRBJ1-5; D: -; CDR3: CASSFLGANQPQHF; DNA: TGTGCCAGCAGTTTCCTGGGGGCCAATCAGCCCCAGCATTTT
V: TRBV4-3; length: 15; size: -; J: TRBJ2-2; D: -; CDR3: CASSLEGRNTGELFF; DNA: TGCGCCAGCAGCCTGGAGGGACGAAACACCGGGGAGCTGTTTTTT
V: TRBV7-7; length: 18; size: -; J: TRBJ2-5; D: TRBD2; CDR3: CASSLVGPGTSGQETQYF; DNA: TGTGCTAGCAGCTTAGTAGGGCCCGGGACTAGCGGTCAAGAGACCCAGTACTTC
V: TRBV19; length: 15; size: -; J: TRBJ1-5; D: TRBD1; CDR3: CASSQTGGADQPQHF; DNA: TGTGCCAGTAGTCAAACAGGGGGCGCGGATCAGCCCCAGCATTTT
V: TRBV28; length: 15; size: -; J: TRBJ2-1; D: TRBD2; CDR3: CASSSGGTLYNEQFF; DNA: TGTGCCAGCAGCTCCGGGGGGACCCTTTACAATGAGCAGTTCTTC
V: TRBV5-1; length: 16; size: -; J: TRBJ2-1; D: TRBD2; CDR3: CASSEVAGESYNEQFF; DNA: TGCGCCAGCAGCGAAGTAGCGGGAGAATCCTACAATGAGCAGTTCTTC
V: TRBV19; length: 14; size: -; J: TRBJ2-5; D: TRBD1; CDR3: CASTRDRERETQYF; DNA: TGTGCCAGTACCCGGGACAGGGAAAGAGAGACCCAGTACTTC